This entry features one T cell receptor beta chain sequence. As yet, its antigen is unknown. The sample originates from a study of cytomegalovirus exposure and HLA in healthy donors. The overall study: Early released data comprised 80 million to 90 million unique TCRs from HLA-typed donors.

PCR used 60 Vbeta primers and 13 Jbeta primers. Produced via immunoSEQ multiplex PCR; TCRdb's table is partial and in-frame only. This sample has about 170,000 clones, with over 80% found just once. Points from the study as a whole: The authors enumerated some 170 TCR beta chains as linked to cytomegalovirus.

Germline assignment: CDR1 GTSNPN and CDR2 SVGIG (reference sequence). The ends were cut back, 8 bases at V and 3 bases at J, with 11 bases in the middle. This CDR3 comprises 13 residues. This clonotype originated in a male donor in good health and CMV-seronegative. The chain combines TRBV30 with TRBJ1-6; the D gene is possibly TRBD1 (5 bases). The sequenced sample consisted of PBMCs. CDR3 in DNA: TGTGCCCGGCGGGACGGCTATAATTCACCCCTCCACTTT. Amino acid sequence: CARRDGYNSPLHF. Drawing the rest from reference TRBV30 and TRBJ1-6, the complete variable domain is SQTIHQWPATLVQPVGSPLSLECTVEGTSNPNLYWYRQAAGRGLQLLFYSVGIGQISSEVPQNLSASRPQDRQFILSSKKLLLSDSGFYLCARRDGYNSPLHFGNGTRLTVT.